The present T cell receptor beta chain was sequenced within a study of Tregs in tolerant kidney transplant recipients. The method was immunoSEQ multiplex PCR; TCRdb's version includes in-frame clones alone and lacks a portion of them. The data show nearly 50,000 clones, approximately 89% seen once. The ends were cut back, 1 base at V and 3 bases at J, with 10 bases in the middle. The germline gives CDR1 MGHRA, CDR2 YSYEKL. The CDR3 totals 14 residues. Related graft donors supplied nonmyeloablative bone marrow transplants, and mixed chimerism was transient. Thawed PBMCs were FACS-sorted into unstimulated CD4+CD25+CD127- regulatory T cells, CD4+CD25- non-regulatory cells, CD4 and CD8 cells. General study results and limits: The most relevant donor-specific Treg TCRbeta repertoire apparently came from expansion with activated donor B cells.

Details on this clone: As yet, its antigen is unknown.

Here the sequenced sample was CD8+ T cells from blood (PBMCs), taken 12 months after the transplant. The TCR sequence derives from a human patient who received a combined kidney and bone marrow transplant. Some T cells may possibly be graft donor cells. V is TRBV4-1 and J is TRBJ2-7; tentative D call: TRBD2 (5 bases). Here the CDR3 reads CASSQGVRVYEQYF. DNA of the CDR3: TGCGCCAGCAGCCAAGGGGTGCGGGTCTACGAGCAGTACTTC.